This T cell receptor (beta chain) was found in a study of vaccination and CD4 T cells after COVID-19 (dated 2022 in TCRdb). Context from the whole study: Convalescent patients had a positive SARS-CoV-2 result on nasal swab PCR, and of these patients, fewer than ten had mild disease and one had severe disease. Six males and four females were included in the convalescent cohort, with two Hispanic individuals, seven Caucasians, two Asians and one multiracial person represented. Participants received two doses of either the Pfizer-BioNTech BNT162b2 vaccine (n=8) or the Moderna mRNA-1273 vaccine (n=2). Post-COVID blood samples were collected from convalescent patients a median of approximately 100 days after diagnosis, with a range of roughly 30 to 170 days. The time from the second vaccine dose to post-vaccine blood sampling had a median of roughly 77 days and ranged from about 13 to 250 days. Culture stimuli were overlapping spike peptide pools from SARS-CoV-2 and from the common cold coronaviruses HCoV-NL63, HCoV-OC43 and HCoV-229E. In control cultures, a CEFX viral epitope pool was used as positive control, an HIV-1 Nef peptide pool was used as negative control, or no peptide was added. In over 8 COVID-19 convalescent patients and a handful of infection-naive healthy vaccine recipients, the spike-specific CD4+ TCR repertoire before mRNA vaccination was compared with the repertoire after mRNA vaccination.

Results and caveats for the whole study, not just this receptor: Among convalescent patients, a median around 83% of the SARS-CoV-2-reactive clones seen after vaccination appeared only after vaccination, which suggests priming specific to the vaccine. Although the median number of SARS-CoV-2-reactive clonotypes went up from 20 to 25 after infection to roughly 40 after vaccination, the increase was not significant. Relatively few convalescent patients were included in the study, and early timepoints after natural infection were not analyzed. Nearly all vaccine-specific clones in convalescent patients (304 of 307) were mono-reactive for SARS-CoV-2 spike rather than cross-reactive with common cold coronaviruses.

Compared with germline, V lacks 5 bases and J lacks 4 bases; bases without a gene match: 7. The CDR3 measures 14 amino acids from cysteine to phenylalanine. The kept DNA is CDR3 alone, 42 bases in frame from the first base. From a lookup of the germline V gene, CDR1 and CDR2 are SGHVS and FNYEAQ. Libraries were prepared through PCR. At the Johns Hopkins FTIC core, DNA from the cultured CD4+ T cells underwent TCR sequencing with the Oncomine TCR Beta short-read assay. The QIAamp micro DNA kit was used to extract genomic DNA from the cultured CD4+ T cells. Oncomine TCR Beta libraries made from cultured CD4+ T cells were pooled using unique dual indexes and sequenced on an Illumina iSeq 100. As for the original processing: Non-productive sequences were removed, and CDR3s that did not start with C, did not end with F or W, or were shorter than 7 amino acids were discarded. The MANAFEST web application was used to identify antigen-specific clonotypes by comparing peptide-stimulated wells against reference wells and other culture wells. For a clone to be called positive, the clone needed an FDR below 0.05, an odds ratio above 5, and a productive frequency above 0.1% in at least two of three replicate wells. A clonotype was classed as cross-reactive if the clonotype showed significant expansion both in SARS-CoV-2 spike wells and in at least one common cold coronavirus spike condition. Using R version 3.6.1, CDR3 homology was evaluated through Levenshtein distances (stringdist) along with unrooted phylogenetic trees (ape). TCRdb ran its own pipeline on the public reads, namely fastp trimming at Q25 and MiXCR clone calling, and kept in-frame beta chains. Merged by CDR3 protein, the rows form single entries marked with the most common genes and DNA. TCRdb's processing, not the study's, gives the V and J calls here. The sample table contains thousands of distinct CDR3 sequences; only one count was recorded for around three fifths of them. The top ten constitute 22% of the sample.

The treatment or condition label on this specimen signifies: roughly 11-day PBMC culture with coronavirus spike peptide pools or control peptides (ViraFEST assay). The ViraFEST assay was used in the study, in which antigen-specific T cells were expanded with peptide pools and expanded clonotypes were subsequently identified by TCR sequencing. The positive SARS-CoV-2 PCR tests of the convalescent patients were dated from March to December 2020, before the Alpha, Beta and Delta variants emerged in the United States. Each well held some 2 million PBMCs cultured with 10 ug/ml peptide pools in IMDM containing roughly 4.7% human AB serum and roughly 9 IU/ml IL-2. On days 3 and 7, half of the culture medium was replaced with fresh IL-2-containing medium. After approximately 11 days of culture, CD4+ T cells were isolated by negative selection with the EasySep CD4+ T cell isolation kit. Ficoll-Paque Plus gradient centrifugation was used to isolate PBMCs from whole blood, and the isolated PBMCs were then either used fresh or cryopreserved at -140C. In general, triplicate wells were set up for every culture condition.

This clonotype was seen only once. Its antigen is still unknown. It has no much larger one-base neighbor in the sample; base qualities were not kept. Resting on one read, the evidence is weak. This clonotype originated in a human donor who had recovered from COVID-19. The chain joins TRBV7-6 to TRBJ2-7, and 8 bases in between align with TRBD2. The sequenced sample was CD4+ T cells from blood, cultured in vitro. The nucleotide sequence is given as TGTGCCAGCAGCCGCGGGGGGCCTGTGTACGAGCAGTACTTC. This yields the protein CASSRGGPVYEQYF.